The following is a T cell receptor (beta chain) sequence with its context. This sample is drawn from a study of blood T cell repertoires in COVID-19. The germline V gene encodes CDR1 SGHVS and CDR2 FQNEAQ. This CDR3 contains 15 residues. V was trimmed by 5 bases and J by 6 bases, leaving 14 bases between them. The protocol was immunoSEQ multiplex PCR, while the TCRdb copy is restricted to in-frame clones and leaves out a portion. The data show around 84,000 clones, with roughly 89% seen just once and approximately 4.4% held by the top ten. The J gene is TRBJ1-6, the V gene TRBV7-8; TRBD1 might be the D (5 bases). This receptor was obtained from a man in his forties or fifties with active COVID-19. The sequenced material came from peripheral blood. The CDR3 bases are TGTGCCAGCAGCCCGGATGTTGGGGCTAATTCACCCCTCCACTTT. Translation: CASSPDVGANSPLHF.